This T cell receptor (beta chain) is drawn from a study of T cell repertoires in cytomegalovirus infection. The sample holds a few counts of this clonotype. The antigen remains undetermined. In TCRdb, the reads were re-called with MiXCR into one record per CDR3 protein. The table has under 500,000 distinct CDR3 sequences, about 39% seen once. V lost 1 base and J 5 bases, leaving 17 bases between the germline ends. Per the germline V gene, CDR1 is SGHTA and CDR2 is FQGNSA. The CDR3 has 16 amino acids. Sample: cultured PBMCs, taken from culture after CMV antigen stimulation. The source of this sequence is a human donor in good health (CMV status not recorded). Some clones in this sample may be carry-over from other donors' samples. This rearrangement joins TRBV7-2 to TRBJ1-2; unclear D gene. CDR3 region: CASSLVSTSGMYGYTF. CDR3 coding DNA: TGTGCCAGCAGCTTAGTGTCGACGTCGGGGATGTATGGCTACACCTTC. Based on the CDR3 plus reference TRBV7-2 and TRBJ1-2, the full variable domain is GAGVSQSPSNKVTEKGKDVELRCDPISGHTALYWYRQSLGQGLEFLIYFQGNSAPDKSGLPSDRFSAERTGGSVSTLTIQRTQQEDSAVYLCASSLVSTSGMYGYTFGSGTRLTVV.